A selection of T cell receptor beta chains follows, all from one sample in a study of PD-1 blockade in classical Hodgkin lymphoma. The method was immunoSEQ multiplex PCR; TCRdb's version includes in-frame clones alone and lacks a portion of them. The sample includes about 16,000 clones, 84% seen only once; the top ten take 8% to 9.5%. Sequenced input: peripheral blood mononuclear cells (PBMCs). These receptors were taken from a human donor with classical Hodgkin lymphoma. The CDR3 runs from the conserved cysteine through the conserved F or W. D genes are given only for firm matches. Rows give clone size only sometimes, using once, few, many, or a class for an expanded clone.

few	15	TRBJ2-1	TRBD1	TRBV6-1	CASSEAGTVGSEQFF	TGTGCCAGCAGCGAAGCCGGGACAGTGGGTAGTGAGCAGTTCTTC
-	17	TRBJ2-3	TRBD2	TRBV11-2	CASSLFGTSGSTDTQYF	TGTGCCAGCAGCTTATTCGGCACTAGCGGTAGCACAGATACGCAGTATTTT
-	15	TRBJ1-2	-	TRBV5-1	CASSRDGEGIYGYTF	TGCGCCAGCAGCAGGGACGGGGAAGGTATCTATGGCTACACCTTC
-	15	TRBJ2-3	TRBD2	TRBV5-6	CASSRLAGGPSTQYF	TGTGCCAGCAGCCGGCTAGCGGGAGGGCCCTCTACGCAGTATTTT
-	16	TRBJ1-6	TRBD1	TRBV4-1	CASSLLTGTVNSPLHF	TGCGCCAGCAGCTTATTAACCGGGACAGTTAATTCACCCCTCCACTTT
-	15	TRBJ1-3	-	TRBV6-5	CASRDGLRSGNTIYF	TGTGCCAGCAGGGACGGACTCCGTTCTGGAAACACCATATATTTT
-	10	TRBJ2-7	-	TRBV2	CASRSGEQYF	TGTGCCAGCAGGTCGGGAGAGCAGTACTTC
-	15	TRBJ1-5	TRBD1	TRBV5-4	CASSRGQGLSQPQHF	TGTGCCAGCAGCCGGGGACAGGGACTGAGTCAGCCCCAGCATTTT
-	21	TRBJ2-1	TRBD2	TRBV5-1	CASSLAGAFSGRGMGMNEQFF	TGCGCCAGCAGCTTGGCCGGAGCTTTTAGCGGGAGAGGAATGGGCATGAATGAGCAGTTCTTC
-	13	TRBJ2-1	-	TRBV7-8	CASSLGGEAGQFF	TGTGCCAGCAGCTTAGGGGGTGAAGCCGGGCAGTTCTTC
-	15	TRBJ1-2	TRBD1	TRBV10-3	CAISEGTGVLYGYTF	TGTGCCATCAGTGAGGGGACAGGAGTACTCTATGGCTACACCTTC
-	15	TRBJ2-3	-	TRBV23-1	CASSQSSARSTVDPF	TGCGCCAGCAGTCAATCCAGCGCGAGGAGCACAGTAGACCCTTTT
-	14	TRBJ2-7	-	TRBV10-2	CASSEMVSSYEQYF	TGCGCCAGCAGTGAGATGGTCAGCTCCTACGAGCAGTACTTC
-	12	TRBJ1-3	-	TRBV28	CASSFERNTIYF	TGTGCCAGCAGTTTCGAGAGAAACACCATATATTTT